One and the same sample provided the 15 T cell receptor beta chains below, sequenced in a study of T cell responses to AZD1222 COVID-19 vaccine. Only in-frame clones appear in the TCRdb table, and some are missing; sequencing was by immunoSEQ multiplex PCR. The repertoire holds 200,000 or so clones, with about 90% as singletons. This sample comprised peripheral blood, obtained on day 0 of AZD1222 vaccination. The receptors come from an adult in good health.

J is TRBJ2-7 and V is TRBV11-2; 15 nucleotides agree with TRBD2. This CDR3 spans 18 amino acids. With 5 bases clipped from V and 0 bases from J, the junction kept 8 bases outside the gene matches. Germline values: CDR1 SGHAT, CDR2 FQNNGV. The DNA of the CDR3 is TGTGCCAGCAGCCCTCTGGGGACTAGCGGGGGGAGCTCCTACGAGCAGTACTTC. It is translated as CASSPLGTSGGSSYEQYF. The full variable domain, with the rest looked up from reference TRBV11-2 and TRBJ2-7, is EAGVAQSPRYKIIEKRQSVAFWCNPISGHATLYWYQQILGQGPKLLIQFQNNGVVDDSQLPKDRFSAERLKGVDSTLKIQPAKLEDSAVYLCASSPLGTSGGSSYEQYFGPGTRLTVT.

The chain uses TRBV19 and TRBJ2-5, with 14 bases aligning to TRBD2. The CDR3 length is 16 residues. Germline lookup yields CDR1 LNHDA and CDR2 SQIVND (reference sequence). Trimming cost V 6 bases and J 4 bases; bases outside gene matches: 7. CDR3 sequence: CASRNGLAGGGETQYF. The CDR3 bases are TGTGCCAGTAGAAACGGACTAGCGGGGGGCGGAGAGACCCAGTACTTC.

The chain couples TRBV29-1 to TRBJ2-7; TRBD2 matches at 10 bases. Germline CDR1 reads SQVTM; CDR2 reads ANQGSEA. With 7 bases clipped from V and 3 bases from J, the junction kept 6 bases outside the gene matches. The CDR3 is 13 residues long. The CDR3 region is CSARTSGVYEQYF. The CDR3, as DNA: TGCAGCGCCCGGACTAGCGGAGTCTACGAGCAGTACTTC.

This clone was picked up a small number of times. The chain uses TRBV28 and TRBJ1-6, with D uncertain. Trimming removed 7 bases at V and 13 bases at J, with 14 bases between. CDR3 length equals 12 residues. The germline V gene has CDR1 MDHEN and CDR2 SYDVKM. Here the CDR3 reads CASTARLSPLHF. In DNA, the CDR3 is TGTGCCAGCACCGCCCGGCTTAGTCCCCTCCACTTT.

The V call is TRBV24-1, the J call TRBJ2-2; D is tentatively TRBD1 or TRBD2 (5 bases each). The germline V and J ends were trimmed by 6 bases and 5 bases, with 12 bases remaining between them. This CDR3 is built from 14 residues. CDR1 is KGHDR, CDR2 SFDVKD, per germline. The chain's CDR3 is CATSKGTETGELFF. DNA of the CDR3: TGTGCCACCAGTAAGGGGACGGAGACCGGGGAGCTGTTTTTT.

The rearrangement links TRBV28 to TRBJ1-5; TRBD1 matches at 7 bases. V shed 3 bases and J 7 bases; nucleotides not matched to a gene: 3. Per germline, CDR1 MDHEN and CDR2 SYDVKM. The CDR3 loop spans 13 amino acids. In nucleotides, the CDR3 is TGTGCCAGCAGTTTGACAGGGAACCAGCCCCAGCATTTT. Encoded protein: CASSLTGNQPQHF. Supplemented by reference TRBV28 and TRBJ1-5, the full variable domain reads DVKVTQSSRYLVKRTGEKVFLECVQDMDHENMFWYRQDPGLGLRLIYFSYDVKMKEKGDIPEGYSVSREKKERFSLILESASTNQTSMYLCASSLTGNQPQHFGDGTRLSIL.

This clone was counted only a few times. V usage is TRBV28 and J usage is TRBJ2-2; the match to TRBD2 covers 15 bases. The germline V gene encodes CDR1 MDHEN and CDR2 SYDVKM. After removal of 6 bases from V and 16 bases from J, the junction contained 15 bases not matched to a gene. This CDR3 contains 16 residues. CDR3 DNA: TGTGCCAGCAGAACAGGAGGGACTAGCGGGGGGCCTCGAGCGTTTTTT. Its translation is CASRTGGTSGGPRAFF.

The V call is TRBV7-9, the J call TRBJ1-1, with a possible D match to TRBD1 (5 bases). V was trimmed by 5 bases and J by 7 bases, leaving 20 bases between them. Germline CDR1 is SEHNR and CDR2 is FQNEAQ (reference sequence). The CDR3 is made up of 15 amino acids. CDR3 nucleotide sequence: TGTGCCAGCAGCCATTTCGAGAGGGGTGAGGATGAAGCTTTCTTT. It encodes CASSHFERGEDEAFF. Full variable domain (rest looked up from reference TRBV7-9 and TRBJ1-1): DTGVSQNPRHKITKRGQNVTFRCDPISEHNRLYWYRQTLGQGPEFLTYFQNEAQLEKSRLLSDRFSAERPKGSFSTLEIQRTEQGDSAMYLCASSHFERGEDEAFFGQGTRLTVV.

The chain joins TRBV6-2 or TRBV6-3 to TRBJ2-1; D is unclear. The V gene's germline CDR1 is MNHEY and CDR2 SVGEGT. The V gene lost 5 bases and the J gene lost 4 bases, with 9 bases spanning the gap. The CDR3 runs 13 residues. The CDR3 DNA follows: TGTGCCAGCAGTATCACAGAGTACAATGAGCAGTTCTTC. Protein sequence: CASSITEYNEQFF.

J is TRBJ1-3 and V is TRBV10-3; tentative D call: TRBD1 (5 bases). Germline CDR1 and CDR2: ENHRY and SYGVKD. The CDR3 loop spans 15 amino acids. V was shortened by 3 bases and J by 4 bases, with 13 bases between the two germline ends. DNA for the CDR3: TGTGCCATCAGTGAACTCGGGGGTGCCGGAAACACCATATATTTT. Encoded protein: CAISELGGAGNTIYF.

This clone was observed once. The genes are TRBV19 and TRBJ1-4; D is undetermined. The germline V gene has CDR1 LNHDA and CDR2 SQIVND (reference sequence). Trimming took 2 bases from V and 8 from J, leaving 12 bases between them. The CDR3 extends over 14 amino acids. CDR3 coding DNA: TGTGCCAGTAGTATAAAGGGTGTGGACGAAAAACTGTTTTTT. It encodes CASSIKGVDEKLFF.

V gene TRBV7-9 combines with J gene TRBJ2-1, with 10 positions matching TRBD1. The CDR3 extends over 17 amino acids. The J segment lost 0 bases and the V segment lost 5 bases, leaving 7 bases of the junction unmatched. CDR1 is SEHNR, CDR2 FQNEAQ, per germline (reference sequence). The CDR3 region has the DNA TGTGCCAGCAGCGCCGGGACAGGGGCCCTCTCCTACAATGAGCAGTTCTTC. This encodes CASSAGTGALSYNEQFF.

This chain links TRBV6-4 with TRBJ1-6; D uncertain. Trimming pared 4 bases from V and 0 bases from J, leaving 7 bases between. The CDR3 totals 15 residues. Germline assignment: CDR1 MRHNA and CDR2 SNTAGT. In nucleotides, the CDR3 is TGTGCCAGCAGTGTCGGGAGCTCCTATAATTCACCCCTCCACTTT. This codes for CASSVGSSYNSPLHF.

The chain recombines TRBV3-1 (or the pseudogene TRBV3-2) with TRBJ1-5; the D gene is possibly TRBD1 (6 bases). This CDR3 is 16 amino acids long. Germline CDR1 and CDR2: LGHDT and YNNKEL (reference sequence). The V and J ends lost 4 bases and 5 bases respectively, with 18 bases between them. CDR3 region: CASSPTGGRPDQPQHF. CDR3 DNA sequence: TGTGCCAGCAGCCCCACTGGGGGCCGTCCAGATCAGCCCCAGCATTTT.

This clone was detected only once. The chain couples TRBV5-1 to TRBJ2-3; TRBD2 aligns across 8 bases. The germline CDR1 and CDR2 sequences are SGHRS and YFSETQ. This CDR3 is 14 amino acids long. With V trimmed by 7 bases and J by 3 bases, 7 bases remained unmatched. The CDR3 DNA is TGCGCCAGCGAAGGGGGACTAGAGACAGATACGCAGTATTTT. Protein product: CASEGGLETDTQYF.